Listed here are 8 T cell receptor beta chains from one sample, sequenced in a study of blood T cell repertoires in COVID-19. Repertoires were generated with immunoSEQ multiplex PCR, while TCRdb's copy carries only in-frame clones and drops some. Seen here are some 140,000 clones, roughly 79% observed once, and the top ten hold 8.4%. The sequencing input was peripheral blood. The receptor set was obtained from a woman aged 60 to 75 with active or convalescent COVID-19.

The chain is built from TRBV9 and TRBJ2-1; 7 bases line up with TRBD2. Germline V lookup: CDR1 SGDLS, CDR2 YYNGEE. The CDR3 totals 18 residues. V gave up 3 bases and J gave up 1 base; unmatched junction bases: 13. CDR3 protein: CASSAATAGAWSYNEQFF. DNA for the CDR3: TGTGCCAGCAGCGCAGCTACGGCGGGAGCTTGGTCCTACAATGAGCAGTTCTTC.

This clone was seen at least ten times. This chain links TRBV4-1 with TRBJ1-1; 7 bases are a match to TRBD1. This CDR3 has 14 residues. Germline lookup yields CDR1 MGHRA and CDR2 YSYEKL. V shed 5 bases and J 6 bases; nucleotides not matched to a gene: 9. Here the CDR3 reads CASSWGTAAPEAFF. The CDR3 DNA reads TGCGCCAGCAGCTGGGGGACAGCGGCCCCTGAAGCTTTCTTT.

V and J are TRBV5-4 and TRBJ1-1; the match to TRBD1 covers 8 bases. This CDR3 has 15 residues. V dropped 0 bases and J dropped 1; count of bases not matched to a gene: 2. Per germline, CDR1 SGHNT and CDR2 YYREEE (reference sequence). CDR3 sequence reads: CASSLGTGRNTEAFF. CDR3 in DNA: TGTGCCAGCAGCTTGGGGACAGGGCGGAACACTGAAGCTTTCTTT.

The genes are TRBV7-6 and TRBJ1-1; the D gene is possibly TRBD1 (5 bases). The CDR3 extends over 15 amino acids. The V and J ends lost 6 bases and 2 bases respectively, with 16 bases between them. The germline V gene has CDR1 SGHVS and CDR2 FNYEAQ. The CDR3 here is CASREAGGSNTEAFF. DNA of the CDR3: TGTGCCAGCAGGGAGGCCGGGGGGAGTAACACTGAAGCTTTCTTT.

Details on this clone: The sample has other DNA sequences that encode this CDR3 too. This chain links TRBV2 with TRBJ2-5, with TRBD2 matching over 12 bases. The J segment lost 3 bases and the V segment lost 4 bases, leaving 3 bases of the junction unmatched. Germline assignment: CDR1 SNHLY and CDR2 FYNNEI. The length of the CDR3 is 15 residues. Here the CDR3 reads CASSGLAGAEETQYF. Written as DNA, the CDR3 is TGTGCCAGCAGTGGACTAGCGGGGGCCGAAGAGACCCAGTACTTC. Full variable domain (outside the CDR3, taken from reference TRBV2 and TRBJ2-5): EPEVTQTPSHQVTQMGQEVILRCVPISNHLYFYWYRQILGQKVEFLVSFYNNEISEKSEIFDDQFSVERPDGSNFTLKIRSTKLEDSAMYFCASSGLAGAEETQYFGPGTRLLVL.

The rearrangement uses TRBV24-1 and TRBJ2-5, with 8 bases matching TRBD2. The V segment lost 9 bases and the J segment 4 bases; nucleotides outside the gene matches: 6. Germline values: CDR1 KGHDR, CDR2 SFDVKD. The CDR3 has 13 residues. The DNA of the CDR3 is TGTGCCACCCAGCCCGGGAGGGGAGAGACCCAGTACTTC. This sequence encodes CATQPGRGETQYF.

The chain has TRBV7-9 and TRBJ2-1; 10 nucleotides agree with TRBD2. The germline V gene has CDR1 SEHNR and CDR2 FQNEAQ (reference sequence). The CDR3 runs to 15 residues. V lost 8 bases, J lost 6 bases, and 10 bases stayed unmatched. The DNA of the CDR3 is TGTGCCAGCGGATTAACTAGCGGGGCCTTCAATGAGCAGTTCTTC. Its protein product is CASGLTSGAFNEQFF. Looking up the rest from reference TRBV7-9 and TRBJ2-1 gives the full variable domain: DTGVSQNPRHKITKRGQNVTFRCDPISEHNRLYWYRQTLGQGPEFLTYFQNEAQLEKSRLLSDRFSAERPKGSFSTLEIQRTEQGDSAMYLCASGLTSGAFNEQFFGPGTRLTVL.

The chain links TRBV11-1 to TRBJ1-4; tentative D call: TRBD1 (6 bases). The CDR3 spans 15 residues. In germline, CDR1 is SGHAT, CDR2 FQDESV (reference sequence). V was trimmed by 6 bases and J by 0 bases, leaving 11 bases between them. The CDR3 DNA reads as TGTGCCAGCAGTCCACAGGGAGCAACTAATGAAAAACTGTTTTTT. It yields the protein CASSPQGATNEKLFF.